One and the same sample provided the 25 T cell receptor beta chains below, sequenced in a study of beta chain features in type 1 diabetes (dated by TCRdb to between 2017 and 2018). The method behind the library was the immunoSEQ multiplex PCR assay. The High Capacity cDNA Reverse Transcription Kit was used to reverse transcribe all of the isolated RNA, meaning that expressed TCRB transcripts were what got sequenced. TCRdb's version of the immuneACCESS table is confined to in-frame rearrangements and falls short of the full clone set. An unresolved V gene accounts for under half of the shortfall where checked; the remainder is of unknown origin. The sample table lists fewer than 650,000 clones, roughly a sixth of them with a count of one. In total, the top ten clones hold roughly 0.098% of the sample. The sample comprised naive CD4+ T cells from blood. The cell subset or site label corresponds to: true naive CD4+ T cells. Every receptor here comes from a man aged 18 to 35 in good health.

This sequence joins TRBV7-3 and TRBJ2-1; 7 bases agree with TRBD2. The germline gives CDR1 SGHTA, CDR2 FQGTGA. V lost 2 bases, J lost 6 bases, and 7 bases stayed unmatched. The CDR3 consists of 15 residues. The CDR3 is CASSLRQIAGNEQFF. DNA for the CDR3: TGTGCCAGCAGCTTACGGCAGATAGCGGGCAATGAGCAGTTCTTC.

The chain has TRBV5-6 and TRBJ1-6; no firm D call. The CDR3 runs to 16 residues. Per germline, CDR1 SGHDT and CDR2 YYEEEE. V shed 3 bases and J shed 9 bases, with 19 bases lying between them. CDR3 DNA sequence: TGTGCCAGCAGCTCCCGGGAACTAGGTGGTGGTTCACCCCTCCACTTT. Its translation is CASSSRELGGGSPLHF.

This clone was counted a few times. The chain couples TRBV7-2 to TRBJ2-7; 9 nucleotides match TRBD2. The CDR3 is made up of 16 amino acids. Germline values: CDR1 SGHTA, CDR2 FQGNSA. Trimming at V came to 1 base and at J to 0 bases, leaving 4 bases not matched to a gene. The CDR3 reads CASSLGLAGNSYEQYF. Here the CDR3 DNA reads TGTGCCAGCAGCTTAGGCCTAGCGGGGAACTCCTACGAGCAGTACTTC.

This clone was found a few times. The chain is built from TRBV4-3 and TRBJ1-1, with 8 bases identical to TRBD1. The junction had 6 bases not matched to a gene; V was cut back by 3 bases and J by 0 bases. Germline V CDR1 and CDR2: LGHNA, YSLEER. The CDR3 sequence is 16 residues long. DNA for the CDR3: TGCGCCAGCAGCCACCAAAAGGGACAGGTGAACACTGAAGCTTTCTTT. Amino acid sequence: CASSHQKGQVNTEAFF.

The rearrangement uses TRBV19 and TRBJ1-5, with a possible D match to TRBD1 (5 bases). This CDR3 has 14 residues. The germline gives CDR1 LNHDA, CDR2 SQIVND (reference sequence). V shed 2 bases and J shed 7 bases, with 12 bases lying between them. The CDR3 spells CASSIRRGGQPQHF. DNA of the CDR3: TGTGCCAGTAGTATACGGAGGGGCGGCCAGCCCCAGCATTTT.

The V and J genes are TRBV28 and TRBJ1-5; 8 nucleotides align to TRBD1. CDR3 length equals 15 residues. J was trimmed by 0 bases and V by 6 bases; bases with no gene match: 4. Germline V CDR1 and CDR2: MDHEN, SYDVKM. CDR3 in DNA: TGTGCCAGCAGGGAGACAGGGGATAGCAATCAGCCCCAGCATTTT. Protein: CASRETGDSNQPQHF.

The sample holds a few counts of this clone. The rearrangement links TRBV9 to TRBJ1-5; D is possibly TRBD1 (5 bases). V was trimmed by 4 bases and J by 3 bases, leaving 11 bases between them. The CDR3 loop spans 14 amino acids. Germline CDR1 reads SGDLS; CDR2 reads YYNGEE. The CDR3 reads CASSRDRYNQPQHF. In DNA form, the CDR3 reads TGTGCCAGCAGCCGAGACAGATACAATCAGCCCCAGCATTTT.

V is TRBV19 and J is TRBJ2-5; no clear D. The V end lost 3 bases, the J end lost 6 bases, and 8 bases lay between the germline ends. This CDR3 is built from 12 residues. Germline V gene lookup returns CDR1 LNHDA and CDR2 SQIVND (reference sequence). This chain's CDR3 is CASSMTPQTQYF. The DNA of the CDR3 is TGTGCCAGTAGTATGACCCCGCAGACCCAGTACTTC.

The sample holds a few counts of this clone. The rearrangement joins TRBV5-1 to TRBJ2-2; the D gene could be TRBD1 or TRBD2 (5 bases each). Trimming cost V 3 bases and J 3 bases, with 12 bases left between them. This CDR3 region has 15 residues. The germline V gene has CDR1 SGHRS and CDR2 YFSETQ. The CDR3 DNA reads as TGCGCCAGCAGCTGGGGACCCGCGGACACCGGGGAGCTGTTTTTT. This encodes CASSWGPADTGELFF.

This clone was counted only a few times. The chain joins TRBV19 to TRBJ2-1, with no clear D. The CDR3 runs to 13 residues. The V and J ends lost 4 bases and 4 bases respectively, with 8 bases between them. Germline CDR1 is LNHDA and CDR2 is SQIVND (reference sequence). Written as DNA, the CDR3 is TGTGCCAGTAGTAGTCCGAATTACAATGAGCAGTTCTTC. The encoded protein is CASSSPNYNEQFF.

The chain joins TRBV2 to TRBJ2-2; D remains ambiguous. This CDR3 has 14 residues. From germline, CDR1 is SNHLY and CDR2 FYNNEI. V was trimmed by 7 bases and J by 6 bases, leaving 15 bases between them. The CDR3 DNA sequence: TGTGCCAGCATGAGGACCACCTCCTCCGGGGAGCTGTTTTTT. It codes for CASMRTTSSGELFF.

The V gene is TRBV21-1, the J gene TRBJ2-7. TRBV21-1 is deemed a pseudogene. This CDR3 has 16 residues. This CDR3 reads CASSAGRRGTEPQQYF. CDR3 bases: TGTGCCAGCAGCGCCGGGAGGCGGGGGACAGAACCGCAGCAGTACTTC.

This clone was observed a handful of times. The chain joins TRBV6-8 to TRBJ2-4; 7 nucleotides agree with TRBD1. J was trimmed by 0 bases and V by 11 bases; bases with no gene match: 7. The V gene's germline CDR1 is MNHGY and CDR2 SAAAGT. The CDR3 extends over 14 amino acids. DNA for the CDR3: TGTGCCGACGGGACAGCACTAGCCAAAAACATTCAGTACTTC. This gives the protein CADGTALAKNIQYF.

The chain couples TRBV15 to TRBJ2-7, with a tentative D call TRBD2 (6 bases). V was shortened by 3 bases and J by 4 bases, with 13 bases between the two germline ends. The CDR3 spans 14 residues. Looked up from germline, CDR1 is LNHNV and CDR2 is YYDKDF (reference sequence). CDR3 in amino acids: CATSRGGVGYEQYF. DNA of the CDR3: TGTGCCACCAGCAGGGGCGGGGTAGGGTACGAGCAGTACTTC. The variable domain in full, with the rest retrieved from reference TRBV15 and TRBJ2-7, is DAMVIQNPRYQVTQFGKPVTLSCSQTLNHNVMYWYQQKSSQAPKLLFHYYDKDFNNEADTPDNFQSRRPNTSFCFLDIRSPGLGDTAMYLCATSRGGVGYEQYFGPGTRLTVT.

This clone was observed a few times. V usage is TRBV6-5 and J usage is TRBJ2-5; D is unresolved. The CDR3 totals 15 residues. V was clipped by 0 bases and J by 1 base, with 9 bases between them. CDR1 and CDR2 (germline): MNHEY, SVGAGI. CDR3 DNA: TGTGCCAGCAGTTACTCGGGCAGGACCCAAGAGACCCAGTACTTC. This gives the protein CASSYSGRTQETQYF.

This sequence joins TRBV18 and TRBJ2-5; D remains ambiguous. Per the germline V gene, CDR1 is KGHSH and CDR2 is LQKENI. V was clipped by 8 bases and J by 1 base, with 5 bases between them. The CDR3 runs 11 residues. In nucleotides, the CDR3 is TGTGCCAGCCGATCCCAAGAGACCCAGTACTTC. Protein: CASRSQETQYF.

This clone was seen a handful of times. The chain uses TRBV14 and TRBJ2-1, with a weak D call TRBD2 (5 bases). This CDR3 contains 15 residues. CDR1 and CDR2 (germline): SGHDN, FVKESK. Trimming stripped 1 base from V and 11 bases from J, with 18 bases between. CDR3 nucleotides: TGTGCCAGCAGCCAAGCTGAGGGCTGGGGAGTTAAGCAGTTCTTC. Residues: CASSQAEGWGVKQFF.

The chain has TRBV4-1 and TRBJ1-5, with a weak D call TRBD1 (5 bases). Trimming stripped 0 bases from V and 1 base from J, with 13 bases between. This CDR3 spans 17 amino acids. In germline, CDR1 is MGHRA, CDR2 YSYEKL. The CDR3 loop is CASSQEPGRGSNQPQHF. The CDR3 coding sequence is TGCGCCAGCAGCCAAGAGCCGGGGCGAGGAAGCAATCAGCCCCAGCATTTT.

In its sample, this clone was seen a few times. The V call is TRBV9, the J call TRBJ1-3, with D perhaps TRBD1 (5 bases). Germline V gives CDR1 SGDLS, CDR2 YYNGEE. V lost 5 bases and J lost 4, with 16 bases in between. This CDR3 spans 15 amino acids. The CDR3 sequence is CASSYKPGTGNTIYF. Here the CDR3 DNA reads TGTGCCAGCAGTTATAAGCCGGGGACGGGAAACACCATATATTTT.

CDR3 sequence: CASSRGRTPLGNNEQFF. As DNA, the CDR3 is TGTGCCAGCAGTAGGGGCCGGACTCCTCTCGGAAACAATGAGCAGTTCTTC. The chain uses TRBV27 and TRBJ2-1; the D gene could be TRBD1 or TRBD2 (5 bases each). The CDR3 has 17 residues. V lost 5 bases and J 5 bases, leaving 22 bases between the germline ends. In germline, CDR1 is MNHEY, CDR2 SMNVEV (reference sequence).

This clone appeared a few times. This sequence joins TRBV4-2 and TRBJ2-1, with 8 bases aligning to TRBD1. The CDR3 spans 16 residues. Germline loops: CDR1 LGHNA, CDR2 YNFKEQ. Germline trimming cut 0 bases from V and 3 bases from J; bases unmatched to any gene: 4. CDR3 in amino acids: CASSQEAGQVYNEQFF. Here the CDR3 DNA reads TGTGCCAGCAGCCAAGAGGCGGGACAGGTCTACAATGAGCAGTTCTTC.

This clone was found a few times. V is TRBV4-3 and J is TRBJ1-4, with a tentative D call TRBD1 (5 bases). CDR1 and CDR2 from the germline V gene are LGHNA and YSLEER. This CDR3 comprises 14 residues. V shed 4 bases and J shed 4 bases, with 10 bases lying between them. The CDR3 sequence is CASSLDRLNEKLFF. The CDR3 region has the DNA TGCGCCAGCAGCCTCGACAGACTTAATGAAAAACTGTTTTTT.

V is TRBV21-1 and J is TRBJ2-7; the listed D gene, TRBD1, was not tested against the DNA. TRBV21-1 is noted as a pseudogene. The CDR3 runs to 12 residues. The CDR3 nucleotides are TGTGCCAGACTGGACAGGGTCTACGAGCAGTACTTC. Its translation: CARLDRVYEQYF.

The CDR3 region has the DNA TGTGCCAGCAGCCAGGTCGGGGGGCACTCCTACGAGCAGTACTTC. As protein: CASSQVGGHSYEQYF. The rearrangement links TRBV4-2 to TRBJ2-7; the D gene is possibly TRBD2 (7 bases). CDR1 is LGHNA, CDR2 YNFKEQ, per germline. The CDR3 is made up of 15 amino acids. Trimming removed 3 bases at V and 0 bases at J, with 12 bases between.

In its sample, this clone was seen a few times. V gene TRBV18 combines with J gene TRBJ1-1; D remains ambiguous. The CDR3 consists of 12 residues. V lost 2 bases to trimming and J lost 8 bases, with 9 bases between them. The germline gives CDR1 KGHSH, CDR2 LQKENI. CDR3 region: CASSPERVEAFF. The DNA for the CDR3 is TGTGCCAGCTCACCAGAAAGGGTGGAAGCTTTCTTT. Together with reference TRBV18 and TRBJ1-1, the CDR3 gives the full variable domain: NAGVMQNPRHLVRRRGQEARLRCSPMKGHSHVYWYRQLPEEGLKFMVYLQKENIIDESGMPKERFSAEFPKEGPSILRIQQVVRGDSAAYFCASSPERVEAFFGQGTRLTVV.